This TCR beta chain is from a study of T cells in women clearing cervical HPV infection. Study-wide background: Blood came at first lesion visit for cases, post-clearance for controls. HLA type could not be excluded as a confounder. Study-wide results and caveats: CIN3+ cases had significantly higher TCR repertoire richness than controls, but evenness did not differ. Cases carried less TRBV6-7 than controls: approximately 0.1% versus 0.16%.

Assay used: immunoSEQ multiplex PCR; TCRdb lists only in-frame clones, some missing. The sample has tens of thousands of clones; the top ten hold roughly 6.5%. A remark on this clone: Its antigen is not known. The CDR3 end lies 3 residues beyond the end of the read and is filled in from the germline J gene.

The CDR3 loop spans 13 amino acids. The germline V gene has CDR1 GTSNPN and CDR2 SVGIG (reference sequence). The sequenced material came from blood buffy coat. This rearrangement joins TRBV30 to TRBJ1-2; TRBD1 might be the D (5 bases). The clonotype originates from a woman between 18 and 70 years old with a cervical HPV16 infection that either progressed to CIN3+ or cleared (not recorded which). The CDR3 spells CACPSGGSYDYTF. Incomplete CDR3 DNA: TGTGCCTGTCCGAGCGGGGGGTCCTACGAC.